This passage covers 15 T cell receptor beta chains from one sample sequenced in a study of OX40 agonist ivuxolimab in advanced cancers. Here immunoSEQ multiplex PCR was the method, and the copy in TCRdb shows in-frame clones only, minus some. The sample lists about 73,000 clones, around nine tenths seen once, with under 0.6% in the top ten. The input for sequencing was CD4+ or CD8+ T cells sorted from blood, taken in a trial of the OX40 agonist ivuxolimab. The source is an adult with an advanced solid tumor such as melanoma, head and neck, liver or kidney cancer.

The chain joins TRBV11-3 to TRBJ2-7, with TRBD1 as a possible D gene (6 bases). CDR3 length: 13 residues. Germline V gene sequence: CDR1 SGHNT, CDR2 YENEEA. V gave up 5 bases and J gave up 4 bases, with 12 bases separating them. The CDR3 protein is CASSRGQIYEQYF. The CDR3 DNA is TGTGCCAGCAGCCGAGGACAGATATACGAGCAGTACTTC.

This chain connects TRBV19 to TRBJ1-3; D is perhaps TRBD1 (6 bases). Trimming removed 4 bases from V and 0 bases from J, with 10 bases in between. The length of the CDR3 is 15 residues. Germline CDR1 is LNHDA and CDR2 is SQIVND (reference sequence). The CDR3 reads CASSTSGDSGNTIYF. The CDR3 coding sequence is TGTGCCAGTAGTACCTCAGGGGACTCTGGAAACACCATATATTTT. The whole variable domain, filled in from reference TRBV19 and TRBJ1-3, reads DGGITQSPKYLFRKEGQNVTLSCEQNLNHDAMYWYRQDPGQGLRLIYYSQIVNDFQKGDIAEGYSVSREKKESFPLTVTSAQKNPTAFYLCASSTSGDSGNTIYFGEGSWLTVV.

The chain carries TRBV19 and TRBJ2-2; 8 bases match TRBD2. V was clipped by 4 bases and J by 0 bases; unmatched bases: 10. CDR3 length: 18 amino acids. Germline CDR1 is LNHDA and CDR2 is SQIVND (reference sequence). CDR3 in DNA: TGTGCCAGTAGTACTGCGGGAGGAGCGAACCCGAACACCGGGGAGCTGTTTTTT. Protein: CASSTAGGANPNTGELFF.

About this clone itself: An end of the junction does not agree with germline; a read error may underlie this. The chain is built from TRBV7-3 and TRBJ2-1; D is perhaps TRBD1 (5 bases). The CDR3 is 15 residues long. Germline V gives CDR1 SGHTA, CDR2 FQGTGA. For the CDR3, the DNA is TGTGCCAGCAGTTTAATCAGGGAATCCTACAATGAGCAGTTCTTC. As protein: CASSLIRESYNEQFF. The whole variable domain, filled in from reference TRBV7-3 and TRBJ2-1, reads GAGVSQTPSNKVTEKGKYVELRCDPISGHTALYWYRQSLGQGPEFLIYFQGTGAADDSGLPNDRFFAVRPEGSVSTLKIQRTERGDSAVYLCASSLIRESYNEQFFGPGTRLTVL.

The table lists this clone with a few counts. This rearrangement joins TRBV21-1 to TRBJ1-2; the table's D call, TRBD1, was not checked against the DNA. TRBV21-1 has pseudogene status. The CDR3 is 17 amino acids. The CDR3 nucleotides are TGTGCCAGCAGCAAAGATGTGCCAGGCTGTTCCATCTATGGCTACACCTTC. This codes for CASSKDVPGCSIYGYTF.

The chain carries TRBV19 and TRBJ2-1; maybe TRBD2 (6 bases). The CDR3 extends over 13 amino acids. Germline loops: CDR1 LNHDA, CDR2 SQIVND (reference sequence). Trimming removed 7 bases at V and 6 bases at J, with 13 bases between. The DNA of the CDR3 is TGTGCCAGTATTACGGAGGGGCGCAATGAGCAGTTCTTC. Translated, it gives CASITEGRNEQFF.

The sample holds one count of this clone. The chain is built from TRBV7-3 and TRBJ1-1; a weak D match, TRBD1 (6 bases). The germline V gene has CDR1 SGHTA and CDR2 FQGTGA. This CDR3 is 15 amino acids long. V shed 5 bases and J shed 1 base, with 14 bases lying between them. This CDR3 is CASSARTESNTEAFF. CDR3 bases: TGTGCCAGCAGCGCCCGGACAGAATCGAACACTGAAGCTTTCTTT.

V usage is TRBV5-4 and J usage is TRBJ2-7; no definite D call. The CDR3 totals 11 residues. From germline, CDR1 is SGHNT and CDR2 YYREEE (reference sequence). V gave up 2 bases and J gave up 5 bases, with 5 bases separating them. CDR3 in amino acids: CASSFANEQYF. The CDR3 nucleotides read TGTGCCAGCAGCTTCGCGAACGAGCAGTACTTC.

A single count supports this clone. The J gene is TRBJ2-5, the V gene TRBV7-9; maybe TRBD2 (6 bases). CDR3 length: 16 amino acids. The ends were cut back, 1 base at V and 4 bases at J, with 16 bases in the middle. The germline gives CDR1 SEHNR, CDR2 FQNEAQ (reference sequence). The DNA of the CDR3 is TGTGCCAGCAGCTTAGAATGGGGACGGGACTCAGAGACCCAGTACTTC. Translating gives CASSLEWGRDSETQYF. Based on the CDR3 plus reference TRBV7-9 and TRBJ2-5, the full variable domain is DTGVSQNPRHKITKRGQNVTFRCDPISEHNRLYWYRQTLGQGPEFLTYFQNEAQLEKSRLLSDRFSAERPKGSFSTLEIQRTEQGDSAMYLCASSLEWGRDSETQYFGPGTRLLVL.

V is TRBV2 and J is TRBJ2-1, with D hard to call. This CDR3 spans 16 amino acids. V lost 1 base to trimming and J lost 0 bases, with 10 bases between them. CDR1 and CDR2 (germline): SNHLY, FYNNEI. The CDR3 region has the DNA TGTGCCAGCAGTGAAGAGGACCCTAGCTCCTACAATGAGCAGTTCTTC. This gives the protein CASSEEDPSSYNEQFF.

This sequence joins TRBV19 and TRBJ2-5; D is uncertain. Per the germline V gene, CDR1 is LNHDA and CDR2 is SQIVND (reference sequence). V dropped 6 bases and J dropped 4 bases, with 15 bases sitting between them. The CDR3 runs 14 residues. The CDR3 sequence is CASSPRVLGETQYF. In DNA form, the CDR3 reads TGTGCCAGTAGCCCCCGGGTCCTCGGAGAGACCCAGTACTTC.

The chain recombines TRBV4-3 with TRBJ1-4; a possible D gene is TRBD1 (6 bases). Trimming pared 0 bases from V and 6 bases from J, leaving 17 bases between. The length of the CDR3 is 17 residues. The germline CDR1 and CDR2 sequences are LGHNA and YSLEER. The CDR3 spells CASSQDQLGAQHEKLFF. The CDR3 DNA reads TGCGCCAGCAGCCAAGATCAACTGGGGGCGCAACATGAAAAACTGTTTTTT.

The V and J genes are TRBV5-1 and TRBJ1-3; no definite D call. The CDR3 spans 15 residues. Trimming took 4 bases from V and 0 from J, leaving 11 bases between them. The germline V gene has CDR1 SGHRS and CDR2 YFSETQ. The CDR3: CASSQDGSSGNTIYF. Written as DNA, the CDR3 is TGCGCCAGCAGCCAGGACGGTAGCTCTGGAAACACCATATATTTT.

The CDR3 DNA reads TGTGCCAGCAGCCACCTATATACTAGCGGGAGTTGGTACGAGCAGTACTTC. Translated, it gives CASSHLYTSGSWYEQYF. The V call is TRBV7-2, the J call TRBJ2-7; 11 positions agree with TRBD2. This CDR3 has 17 residues. V was pared by 5 bases and J by 4 bases, with 13 bases of the junction left unmatched. Germline CDR1 SGHTA, CDR2 FQGNSA.

The CDR3 DNA is TGTGCCAGCAGTGATCGGGGACTTAATGAAAAACTGTTTTTT. Its protein product is CASSDRGLNEKLFF. V is TRBV6-1 and J is TRBJ1-4, with a possible D match to TRBD1 (5 bases). From germline, CDR1 is MNHNS and CDR2 SASEGT. This CDR3 spans 14 amino acids. Trimming removed 3 bases from V and 4 bases from J, with 9 bases in between.